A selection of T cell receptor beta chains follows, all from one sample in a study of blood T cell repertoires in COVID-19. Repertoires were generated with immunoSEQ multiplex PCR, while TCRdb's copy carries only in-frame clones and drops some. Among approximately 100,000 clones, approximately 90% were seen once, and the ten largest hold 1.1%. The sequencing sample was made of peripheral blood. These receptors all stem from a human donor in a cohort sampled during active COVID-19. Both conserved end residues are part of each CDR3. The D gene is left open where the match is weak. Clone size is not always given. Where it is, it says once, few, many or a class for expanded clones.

CDR3aa: CASSLVGGRGRTEAFF
CDR3nt: TGTGCCAGCAGCTTGGTGGGGGGCAGGGGGCGAACTGAAGCTTTCTTT
d_gene: TRBD1
j_gene: TRBJ1-1
v_gene: TRBV5-4
abundance: .

CDR3aa: CASSAGSWETQYF
CDR3nt: TGCGCCAGCAGCGCGGGATCGTGGGAGACCCAGTACTTC
d_gene: .
j_gene: TRBJ2-5
v_gene: TRBV5-1
abundance: .

CDR3aa: CASSEGATGYISTF
CDR3nt: TGTGCCAGCAGTGAAGGCGCGACAGGGTATATCAGCACCTTC
d_gene: TRBD1
j_gene: TRBJ1-2
v_gene: TRBV2
abundance: .

CDR3aa: CASRLDRNYGYTF
CDR3nt: TGTGCCAGCAGACTGGACAGAAACTATGGCTACACCTTC
d_gene: .
j_gene: TRBJ1-2
v_gene: TRBV6-6
abundance: .

CDR3aa: CATSTNSGANVLTF
CDR3nt: TGTGCCACCAGCACAAACTCTGGGGCCAACGTCCTGACTTTC
d_gene: .
j_gene: TRBJ2-6
v_gene: TRBV15
abundance: once

CDR3aa: CATSRAGDVATQYF
CDR3nt: TGTGCCACCAGCAGAGCGGGAGATGTGGCTACGCAGTATTTT
d_gene: .
j_gene: TRBJ2-3
v_gene: TRBV15
abundance: once

CDR3aa: CASSQDGLADNEQFF
CDR3nt: TGCGCCAGCAGCCAAGATGGGCTAGCGGACAATGAGCAGTTCTTC
d_gene: TRBD2
j_gene: TRBJ2-1
v_gene: TRBV4-3
abundance: .

CDR3aa: CASSIRQGPIDGYTF
CDR3nt: TGTGCCAGCAGCATCCGACAGGGGCCTATAGATGGCTACACCTTC
d_gene: TRBD1
j_gene: TRBJ1-2
v_gene: TRBV14
abundance: .

CDR3aa: CASSGDLSSYEQYF
CDR3nt: TGTGCCAGCTCAGGGGACTTAAGCTCCTACGAGCAGTACTTC
d_gene: .
j_gene: TRBJ2-7
v_gene: TRBV18
abundance: .

CDR3aa: CASSAHDRAYEQYF
CDR3nt: TGTGCCAGCAGTGCCCACGACAGGGCCTACGAGCAGTACTTC
d_gene: TRBD1
j_gene: TRBJ2-7
v_gene: TRBV2
abundance: .

CDR3aa: CASSLGRGPSYEQYF
CDR3nt: TGTGCCAGCAGTTTAGGCAGGGGCCCCTCCTACGAGCAGTACTTC
d_gene: .
j_gene: TRBJ2-7
v_gene: TRBV28
abundance: .

CDR3aa: CASSPRGWEAPKETQYF
CDR3nt: TGTGCCAGCAGCCCTAGGGGATGGGAGGCCCCCAAAGAGACCCAGTACTTC
d_gene: .
j_gene: TRBJ2-5
v_gene: TRBV13
abundance: .

CDR3aa: CASSISVGGEQYF
CDR3nt: TGTGCCAGTAGTATAAGTGTGGGGGGCGAGCAGTACTTC
d_gene: .
j_gene: TRBJ2-7
v_gene: TRBV19
abundance: .

CDR3aa: CASSLDPGGYNEQFF
CDR3nt: TGTGCCAGCAGCTTAGACCCGGGAGGGTACAATGAGCAGTTCTTC
d_gene: TRBD2
j_gene: TRBJ2-1
v_gene: TRBV11-2
abundance: .

CDR3aa: CAISKQSPLSYNEQFF
CDR3nt: TGTGCCATCAGCAAACAGAGTCCTTTATCCTACAATGAGCAGTTCTTC
d_gene: .
j_gene: TRBJ2-1
v_gene: TRBV10-3
abundance: .

CDR3aa: CASSLRGEGREQFF
CDR3nt: TGTGCCAGCAGCTTACGGGGAGAGGGTCGAGAGCAGTTCTTC
d_gene: .
j_gene: TRBJ2-1
v_gene: TRBV11-3
abundance: .

CDR3aa: CASRMDPGGRTDTQYF
CDR3nt: TGCGCCAGCAGAATGGACCCGGGGGGACGCACAGATACGCAGTATTTT
d_gene: TRBD2
j_gene: TRBJ2-3
v_gene: TRBV5-1
abundance: few

CDR3aa: CASSPGGRETQYF
CDR3nt: TGTGCCAGCAGCCCAGGTGGGCGAGAGACCCAGTACTTC
d_gene: .
j_gene: TRBJ2-5
v_gene: TRBV7-2
abundance: .

CDR3aa: CASSKGQSYGYTF
CDR3nt: TGTGCCAGCAGCAAGGGACAGTCCTATGGCTACACCTTC
d_gene: TRBD1
j_gene: TRBJ1-2
v_gene: TRBV5-5
abundance: .

CDR3aa: CASSGGLSGNTIYF
CDR3nt: TGTGCCAGCAGTGGGGGGCTTTCTGGAAACACCATATATTTT
d_gene: .
j_gene: TRBJ1-3
v_gene: TRBV2
abundance: .

CDR3aa: CASSPAQGSGGYTF
CDR3nt: TGTGCCAGCAGCCCCGCGCAGGGGTCGGGCGGCTACACCTTC
d_gene: .
j_gene: TRBJ1-2
v_gene: TRBV7-6
abundance: .

CDR3aa: CASSPPGGWGNEQFF
CDR3nt: TGCGCCAGCAGCCCCCCGGGGGGGTGGGGTAATGAGCAGTTCTTC
d_gene: TRBD2
j_gene: TRBJ2-1
v_gene: TRBV4-1
abundance: .

CDR3aa: CSFRTTNEKLFF
CDR3nt: TGCAGCTTCAGAACAACTAATGAAAAACTGTTTTTT
d_gene: .
j_gene: TRBJ1-4
v_gene: TRBV29-1
abundance: .

CDR3aa: CASSRLAGASYNEQFF
CDR3nt: TGTGCCAGCAGTAGATTAGCGGGGGCCTCCTACAATGAGCAGTTCTTC
d_gene: TRBD2
j_gene: TRBJ2-1
v_gene: TRBV6-2/TRBV6-3
abundance: once

CDR3aa: CASTPGGANTEAFF
CDR3nt: TGTGCCAGCACTCCGGGGGGGGCCAACACTGAAGCTTTCTTT
d_gene: .
j_gene: TRBJ1-1
v_gene: TRBV9
abundance: once

CDR3aa: CASKSLQFEPQHF
CDR3nt: TGTGCCAGTAAGTCCTTACAATTTGAGCCCCAGCATTTT
d_gene: .
j_gene: TRBJ1-5
v_gene: TRBV19
abundance: .

CDR3aa: CASSSDPRHYGYTF
CDR3nt: TGTGCCAGCAGCTCCGACCCGCGGCACTATGGCTACACCTTC
d_gene: .
j_gene: TRBJ1-2
v_gene: TRBV11-2
abundance: .

CDR3aa: CASSTRTASAPQHF
CDR3nt: TGTGCCAGCAGCACCCGGACAGCCTCCGCGCCCCAGCATTTT
d_gene: .
j_gene: TRBJ1-5
v_gene: TRBV7-8
abundance: .

CDR3aa: CASSSLGTGSPEQYF
CDR3nt: TGTGCCAGCAGCTCACTCGGGACAGGGTCCCCCGAGCAGTACTTC
d_gene: TRBD1
j_gene: TRBJ2-7
v_gene: TRBV7-2
abundance: .

CDR3aa: CASSQGSPINTEAFF
CDR3nt: TGCGCCAGCAGCCAAGGTTCCCCAATCAACACTGAAGCTTTCTTT
d_gene: .
j_gene: TRBJ1-1
v_gene: TRBV4-1
abundance: few

CDR3aa: CASGRDWNQPQHF
CDR3nt: TGTGCCAGCGGCAGGGATTGGAATCAGCCCCAGCATTTT
d_gene: .
j_gene: TRBJ1-5
v_gene: TRBV7-6
abundance: .

CDR3aa: CASSLDSSGSYEQYF
CDR3nt: TGTGCCAGCAGCTTAGACAGTAGCGGGAGTTACGAGCAGTACTTC
d_gene: TRBD2
j_gene: TRBJ2-7
v_gene: TRBV7-6
abundance: .

CDR3aa: CASAKDRVITEAFF
CDR3nt: TGTGCCAGCGCTAAGGACAGGGTAATCACTGAAGCTTTCTTT
d_gene: TRBD1
j_gene: TRBJ1-1
v_gene: TRBV6-5
abundance: .

CDR3aa: CASSQDEVENYGYTF
CDR3nt: TGTGCCAGCAGCCAAGATGAGGTAGAGAACTATGGCTACACCTTC
d_gene: .
j_gene: TRBJ1-2
v_gene: TRBV4-2
abundance: .

CDR3aa: CASLLQGAQETQYF
CDR3nt: TGTGCCAGCCTCCTCCAGGGGGCGCAGGAGACCCAGTACTTC
d_gene: TRBD1
j_gene: TRBJ2-5
v_gene: TRBV28
abundance: .

CDR3aa: CASSMSHQETQYF
CDR3nt: TGTGCCAGCAGCATGTCACATCAAGAGACCCAGTACTTC
d_gene: .
j_gene: TRBJ2-5
v_gene: TRBV7-2
abundance: .

CDR3aa: CASIPGLAGVNTGELFF
CDR3nt: TGTGCCAGCATTCCGGGACTAGCGGGAGTGAACACCGGGGAGCTGTTTTTT
d_gene: TRBD2
j_gene: TRBJ2-2
v_gene: TRBV2
abundance: .

CDR3aa: CASSEAPGRGVVFF
CDR3nt: TGTGCCAGCAGTGAAGCGCCCGGCAGGGGGGTTGTTTTCTTT
d_gene: TRBD1
j_gene: TRBJ1-1
v_gene: TRBV2
abundance: .

CDR3aa: CASSPLAGGQYQETQYF
CDR3nt: TGCGCCAGCAGTCCGCTAGCGGGGGGTCAGTACCAAGAGACCCAGTACTTC
d_gene: TRBD2
j_gene: TRBJ2-5
v_gene: TRBV4-1
abundance: .

CDR3aa: CASSRGTVLSNSPLHF
CDR3nt: TGTGCCAGCAGCCGTGGGACAGTGTTATCTAATTCACCCCTCCACTTT
d_gene: TRBD1
j_gene: TRBJ1-6
v_gene: TRBV7-2
abundance: .

CDR3aa: CASSASGTGDGYTF
CDR3nt: TGTGCCAGCAGCGCCTCCGGGACAGGGGATGGCTACACCTTC
d_gene: TRBD1
j_gene: TRBJ1-2
v_gene: TRBV9
abundance: .

CDR3aa: CASSLDDRGSQYF
CDR3nt: TGTGCCAGCAGCTTAGACGACAGGGGTAGTCAGTATTTT
d_gene: TRBD1
j_gene: TRBJ2-3
v_gene: TRBV7-2
abundance: .

CDR3aa: CSASLDRRTYNEQFF
CDR3nt: TGCAGTGCTAGTCTCGACAGGCGGACTTACAATGAGCAGTTCTTC
d_gene: .
j_gene: TRBJ2-1
v_gene: TRBV20-1
abundance: .

CDR3aa: CASSQETGQGRQPQHF
CDR3nt: TGCGCCAGCAGCCAAGAGACGGGACAGGGTCGTCAGCCCCAGCATTTT
d_gene: TRBD1
j_gene: TRBJ1-5
v_gene: TRBV4-1
abundance: .

CDR3aa: CASSSPGSGRAGELFF
CDR3nt: TGTGCCAGCAGTTCCCCCGGGAGCGGGAGGGCCGGGGAGCTGTTTTTT
d_gene: TRBD2
j_gene: TRBJ2-2
v_gene: TRBV28
abundance: .

CDR3aa: CASRQTGTGTSRGYTF
CDR3nt: TGTGCCAGCAGACAGACCGGGACAGGCACTTCGCGTGGCTACACCTTC
d_gene: TRBD1
j_gene: TRBJ1-2
v_gene: TRBV25-1
abundance: .

CDR3aa: CASRMTSGANNEQFF
CDR3nt: TGTGCCAGCAGAATGACTAGCGGGGCGAACAATGAGCAGTTCTTC
d_gene: TRBD2
j_gene: TRBJ2-1
v_gene: TRBV2
abundance: .

CDR3aa: CASSTRQGQETQYF
CDR3nt: TGTGCCAGCAGCACCCGACAGGGACAAGAGACCCAGTACTTC
d_gene: TRBD1
j_gene: TRBJ2-5
v_gene: TRBV5-4
abundance: .

CDR3aa: CASSYTGQGVDQPQHF
CDR3nt: TGTGCCAGCAGTTACACGGGACAGGGGGTGGATCAGCCCCAGCATTTT
d_gene: TRBD1
j_gene: TRBJ1-5
v_gene: TRBV6-6
abundance: .

CDR3aa: CASSSGLDFNEQFF
CDR3nt: TGCGCCAGCAGCTCGGGACTAGATTTCAATGAGCAGTTCTTC
d_gene: TRBD2
j_gene: TRBJ2-1
v_gene: TRBV5-1
abundance: .

CDR3aa: CAWSVRQTGLTLHEQYF
CDR3nt: TGTGCCTGGAGTGTACGGCAGACCGGACTCACACTCCACGAGCAGTACTTC
d_gene: .
j_gene: TRBJ2-7
v_gene: TRBV30
abundance: .

CDR3aa: CASRRQDPDTQYF
CDR3nt: TGTGCCAGCAGGAGACAGGACCCAGATACGCAGTATTTT
d_gene: .
j_gene: TRBJ2-3
v_gene: TRBV2
abundance: once

CDR3aa: CASSTAGFAEEQYF
CDR3nt: TGCGCCAGCAGCACCGCCGGGTTCGCTGAAGAGCAGTACTTC
d_gene: .
j_gene: TRBJ2-7
v_gene: TRBV5-1
abundance: .

CDR3aa: CASSPRQASNEKLFF
CDR3nt: TGTGCCAGCAGTCCTAGACAGGCCTCTAATGAAAAACTGTTTTTT
d_gene: .
j_gene: TRBJ1-4
v_gene: TRBV27
abundance: .

CDR3aa: CASSPGMTGSGNTIYF
CDR3nt: TGTGCCAGCTCACCGGGGATGACAGGGTCTGGAAACACCATATATTTT
d_gene: TRBD1
j_gene: TRBJ1-3
v_gene: TRBV18
abundance: .